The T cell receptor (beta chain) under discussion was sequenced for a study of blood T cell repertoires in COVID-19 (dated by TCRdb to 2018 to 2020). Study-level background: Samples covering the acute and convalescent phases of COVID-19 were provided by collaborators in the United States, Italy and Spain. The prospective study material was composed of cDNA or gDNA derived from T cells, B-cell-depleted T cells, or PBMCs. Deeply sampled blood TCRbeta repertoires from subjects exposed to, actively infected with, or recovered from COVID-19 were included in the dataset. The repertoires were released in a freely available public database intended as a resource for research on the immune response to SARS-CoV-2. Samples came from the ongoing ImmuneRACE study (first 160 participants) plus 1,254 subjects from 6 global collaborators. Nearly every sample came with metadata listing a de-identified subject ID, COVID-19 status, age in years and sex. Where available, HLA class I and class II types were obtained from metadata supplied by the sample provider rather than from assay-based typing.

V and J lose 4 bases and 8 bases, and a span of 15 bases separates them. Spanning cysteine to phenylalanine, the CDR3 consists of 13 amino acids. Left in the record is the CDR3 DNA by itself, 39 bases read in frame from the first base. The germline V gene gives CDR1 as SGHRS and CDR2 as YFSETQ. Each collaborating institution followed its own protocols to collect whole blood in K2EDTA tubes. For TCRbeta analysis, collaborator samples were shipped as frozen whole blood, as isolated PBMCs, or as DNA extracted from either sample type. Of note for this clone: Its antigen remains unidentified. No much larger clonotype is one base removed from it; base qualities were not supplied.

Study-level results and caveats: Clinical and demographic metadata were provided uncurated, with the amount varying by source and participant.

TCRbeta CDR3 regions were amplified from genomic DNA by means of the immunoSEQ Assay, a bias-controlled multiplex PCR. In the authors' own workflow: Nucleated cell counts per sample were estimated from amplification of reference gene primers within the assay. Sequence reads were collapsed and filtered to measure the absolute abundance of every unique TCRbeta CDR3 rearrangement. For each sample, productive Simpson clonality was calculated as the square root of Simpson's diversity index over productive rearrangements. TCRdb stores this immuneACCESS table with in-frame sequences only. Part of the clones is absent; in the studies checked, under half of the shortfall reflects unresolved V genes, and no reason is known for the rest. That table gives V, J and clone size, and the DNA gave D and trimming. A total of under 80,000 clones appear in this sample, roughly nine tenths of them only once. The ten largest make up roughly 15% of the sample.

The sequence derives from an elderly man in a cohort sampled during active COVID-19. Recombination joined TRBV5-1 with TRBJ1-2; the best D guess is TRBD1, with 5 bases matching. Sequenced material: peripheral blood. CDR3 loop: CASSDGTLSGYTF. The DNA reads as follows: TGCGCCAGCAGCGACGGGACTCTTTCCGGCTACACCTTC.